What follows are 2 T cell receptor beta chains derived from one specimen sequenced in a study of lymphopenia after photon versus proton radiotherapy (dated by TCRdb to about 2019). The library was made by the immunoSEQ multiplex PCR assay. This is the immuneACCESS table as TCRdb keeps it, with only in-frame sequences that have V and J called. A part of the clones is gone; compared with another copy, unresolved V genes explain less than half, and the rest is unexplained. The sample table records 150,000 to 200,000 clones; 75% to 90% of these occur just once. The ten top clones hold roughly 4.7% of the sample. The sample was peripheral blood, taken from a patient treated with photon-based radiotherapy. These TCRs come from a man over 45 with gastric cancer.

The V and J genes are TRBV30 and TRBJ2-3, with TRBD2 identical over 10 bases. With 2 bases clipped from V and 4 bases from J, the junction kept 24 bases outside the gene matches. CDR3 length: 21 amino acids. CDR1 is GTSNPN, CDR2 SVGIG, per germline (reference sequence). The CDR3: CAWSLSRTSGHISYGADTQYF. The CDR3 DNA reads as TGTGCCTGGAGTCTATCTCGGACTAGCGGCCATATCTCATACGGGGCAGATACGCAGTATTTT.

This clone is categorized as medium-sized. The chain combines TRBV27 with TRBJ2-2; possible D gene TRBD1, 6 bases. Germline V gene sequence: CDR1 MNHEY, CDR2 SMNVEV (reference sequence). Trimming removed 7 bases from V and 3 bases from J, with 15 bases in between. CDR3 size: 15 residues. CDR3 coding DNA: TGTGCCAGCACCCACTCCAACAGGGACACCGGGGAGCTGTTTTTT. It encodes CASTHSNRDTGELFF.